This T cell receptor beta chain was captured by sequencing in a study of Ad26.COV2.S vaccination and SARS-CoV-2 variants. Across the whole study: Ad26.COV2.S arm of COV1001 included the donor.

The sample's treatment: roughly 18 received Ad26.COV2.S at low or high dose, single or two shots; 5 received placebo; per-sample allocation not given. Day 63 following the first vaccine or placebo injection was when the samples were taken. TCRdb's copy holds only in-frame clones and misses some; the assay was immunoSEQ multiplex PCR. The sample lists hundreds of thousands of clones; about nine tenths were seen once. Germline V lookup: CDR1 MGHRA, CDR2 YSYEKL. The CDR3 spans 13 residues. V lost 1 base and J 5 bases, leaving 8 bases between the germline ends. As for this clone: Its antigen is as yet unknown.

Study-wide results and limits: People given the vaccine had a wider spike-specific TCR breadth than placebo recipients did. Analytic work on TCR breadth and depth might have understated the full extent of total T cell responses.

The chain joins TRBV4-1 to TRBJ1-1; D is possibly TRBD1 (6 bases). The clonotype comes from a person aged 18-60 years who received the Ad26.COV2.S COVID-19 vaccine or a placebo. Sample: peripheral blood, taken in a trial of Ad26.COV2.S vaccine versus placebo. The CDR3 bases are TGCGCCAGCAGCCAAGCAGGGGAGACTGAAGCTTTCTTT. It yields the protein CASSQAGETEAFF.